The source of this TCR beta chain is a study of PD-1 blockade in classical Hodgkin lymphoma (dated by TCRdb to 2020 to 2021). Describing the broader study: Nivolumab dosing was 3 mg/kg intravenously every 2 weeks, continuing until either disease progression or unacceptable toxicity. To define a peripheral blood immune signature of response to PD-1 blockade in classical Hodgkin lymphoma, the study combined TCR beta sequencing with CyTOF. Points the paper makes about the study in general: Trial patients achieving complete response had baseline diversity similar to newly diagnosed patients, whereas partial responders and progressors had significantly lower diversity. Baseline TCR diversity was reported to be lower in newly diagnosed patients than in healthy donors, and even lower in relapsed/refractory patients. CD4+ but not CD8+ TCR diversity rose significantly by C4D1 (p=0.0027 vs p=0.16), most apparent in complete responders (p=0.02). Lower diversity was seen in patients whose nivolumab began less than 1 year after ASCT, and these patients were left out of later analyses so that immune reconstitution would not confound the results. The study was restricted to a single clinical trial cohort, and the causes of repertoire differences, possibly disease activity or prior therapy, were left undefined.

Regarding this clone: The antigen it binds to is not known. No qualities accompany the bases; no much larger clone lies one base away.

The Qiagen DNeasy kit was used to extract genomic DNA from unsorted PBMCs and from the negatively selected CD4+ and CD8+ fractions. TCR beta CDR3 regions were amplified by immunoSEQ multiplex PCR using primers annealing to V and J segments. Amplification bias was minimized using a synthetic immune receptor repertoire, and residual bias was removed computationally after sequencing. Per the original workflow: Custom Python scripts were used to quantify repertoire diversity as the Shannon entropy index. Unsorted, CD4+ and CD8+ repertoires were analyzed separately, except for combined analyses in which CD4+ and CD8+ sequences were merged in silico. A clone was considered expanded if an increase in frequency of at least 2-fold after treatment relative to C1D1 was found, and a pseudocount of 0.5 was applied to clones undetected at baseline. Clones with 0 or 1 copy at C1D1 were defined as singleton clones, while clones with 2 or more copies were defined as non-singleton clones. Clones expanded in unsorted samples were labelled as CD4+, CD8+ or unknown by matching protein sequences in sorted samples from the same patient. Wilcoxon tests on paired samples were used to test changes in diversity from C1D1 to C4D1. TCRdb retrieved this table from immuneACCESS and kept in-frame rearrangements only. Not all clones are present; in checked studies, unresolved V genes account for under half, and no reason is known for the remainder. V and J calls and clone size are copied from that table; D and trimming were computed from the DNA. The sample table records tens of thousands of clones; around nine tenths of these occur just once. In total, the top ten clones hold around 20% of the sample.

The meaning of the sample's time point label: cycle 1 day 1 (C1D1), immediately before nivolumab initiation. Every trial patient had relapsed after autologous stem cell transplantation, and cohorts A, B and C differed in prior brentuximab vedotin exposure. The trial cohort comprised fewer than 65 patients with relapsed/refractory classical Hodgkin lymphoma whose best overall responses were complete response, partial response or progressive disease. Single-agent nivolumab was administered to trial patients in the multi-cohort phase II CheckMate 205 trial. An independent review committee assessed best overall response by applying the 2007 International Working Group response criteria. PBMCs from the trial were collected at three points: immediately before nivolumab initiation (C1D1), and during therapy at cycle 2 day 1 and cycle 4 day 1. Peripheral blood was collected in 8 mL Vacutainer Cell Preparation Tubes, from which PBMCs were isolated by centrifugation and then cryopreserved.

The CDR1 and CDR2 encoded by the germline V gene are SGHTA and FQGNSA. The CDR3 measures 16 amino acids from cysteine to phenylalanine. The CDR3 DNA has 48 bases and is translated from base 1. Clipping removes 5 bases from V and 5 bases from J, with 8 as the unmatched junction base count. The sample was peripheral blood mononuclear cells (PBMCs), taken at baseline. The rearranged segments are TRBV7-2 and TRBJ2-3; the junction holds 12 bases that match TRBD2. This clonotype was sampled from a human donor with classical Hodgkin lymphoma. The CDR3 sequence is CASSTRLAGVGDTQYF. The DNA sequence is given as TGTGCCAGCAGCACTCGACTAGCGGGAGTGGGAGATACGCAGTATTTT.